Detailed here is one T cell receptor beta chain. The antigen remains undetermined. The sample belongs to a study of shared clonotypes between healthy human individuals. Germline loops: CDR1 ENHRY, CDR2 SYGVKD. This CDR3 comprises 15 residues. V lost 4 bases and J lost 8; bases outside the gene matches: 6. The data were produced by immunoSEQ multiplex PCR, yet TCRdb's version contains in-frame clones alone and is incomplete. The sample has about 490,000 clones; 81% are singletons. Points from the study as a whole: It was the few donors that limited the genetic and exposure-history diversity represented.

Sample: PBMCs. The receptor was isolated from a woman aged 40 to 55 in good health. Some clones in this sample may be carry-over from other donors' samples. J is TRBJ2-1 and V is TRBV10-3; 12 nucleotides align to TRBD2. CDR3 bases: TGTGCCATCAGTGGGCTAGCGGGAGGGGTCTATGAGCAGTTCTTC. Its protein product is CAISGLAGGVYEQFF.